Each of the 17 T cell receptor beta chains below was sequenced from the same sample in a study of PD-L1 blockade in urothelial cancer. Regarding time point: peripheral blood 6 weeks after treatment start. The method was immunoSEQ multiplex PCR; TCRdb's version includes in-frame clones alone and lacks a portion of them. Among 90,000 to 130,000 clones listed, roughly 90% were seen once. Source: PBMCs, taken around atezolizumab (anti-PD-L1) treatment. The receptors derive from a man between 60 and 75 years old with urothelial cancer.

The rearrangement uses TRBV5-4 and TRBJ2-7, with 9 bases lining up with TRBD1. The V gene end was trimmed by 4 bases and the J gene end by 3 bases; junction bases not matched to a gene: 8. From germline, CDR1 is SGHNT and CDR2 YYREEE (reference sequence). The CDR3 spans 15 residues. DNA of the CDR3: TGTGCCAGCAGCCGCGAACCGGGACAGGGCTACGAGCAGTACTTC. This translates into CASSREPGQGYEQYF.

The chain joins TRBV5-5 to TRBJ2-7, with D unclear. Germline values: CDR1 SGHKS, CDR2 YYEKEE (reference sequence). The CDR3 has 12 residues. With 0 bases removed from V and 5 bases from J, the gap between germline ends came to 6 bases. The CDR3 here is CASSLVNNEQYF. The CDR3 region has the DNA TGTGCCAGCAGCTTGGTAAACAACGAGCAGTACTTC.

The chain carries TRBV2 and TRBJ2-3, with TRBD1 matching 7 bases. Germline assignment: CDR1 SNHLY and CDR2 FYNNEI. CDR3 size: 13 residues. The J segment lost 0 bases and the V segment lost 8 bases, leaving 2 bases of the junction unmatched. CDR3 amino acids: CASQGQSTDTQYF. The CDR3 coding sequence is TGTGCCAGCCAGGGACAGAGCACAGATACGCAGTATTTT.

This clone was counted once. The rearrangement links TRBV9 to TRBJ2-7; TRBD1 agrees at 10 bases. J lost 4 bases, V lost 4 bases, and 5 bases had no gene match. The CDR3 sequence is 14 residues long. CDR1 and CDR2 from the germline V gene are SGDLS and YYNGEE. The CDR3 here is CASSLTGGGYEQYF. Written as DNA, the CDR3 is TGTGCCAGCAGCCTGACAGGGGGCGGGTACGAGCAGTACTTC. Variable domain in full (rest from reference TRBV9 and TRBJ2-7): DSGVTQTPKHLITATGQRVTLRCSPRSGDLSVYWYQQSLDQGLQFLIQYYNGEERAKGNILERFSAQQFPDLHSELNLSSLELGDSALYFCASSLTGGGYEQYFGPGTRLTVT.

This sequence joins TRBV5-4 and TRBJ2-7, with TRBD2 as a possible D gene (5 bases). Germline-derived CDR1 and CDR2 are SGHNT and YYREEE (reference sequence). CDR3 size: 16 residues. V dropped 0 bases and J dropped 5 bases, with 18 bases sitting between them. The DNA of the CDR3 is TGTGCCAGCAGCTTGGACAGCGGAGGCTTCGGACACGAGCAGTACTTC. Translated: CASSLDSGGFGHEQYF.

In DNA, the CDR3 is TGTGCCAGCAGTTTTCCGGGGACAGAATACGAGCAGTACTTC. This gives the protein CASSFPGTEYEQYF. The J gene is TRBJ2-7, the V gene TRBV28, with 7 nucleotides matching TRBD1. The CDR3 has 14 amino acids. The ends lost 3 bases at V and 4 bases at J; junction bases unmatched: 6. Germline loops: CDR1 MDHEN, CDR2 SYDVKM.

The CDR3 DNA sequence: TGCGCCAGTTTAGCGGGGGGCGCCTACGAGCAGTACTTC. Its protein product is CASLAGGAYEQYF. V is TRBV10-1 and J is TRBJ2-7; 10 positions match TRBD2. V trimming: 9 bases; J trimming: 2 bases; junction bases outside the gene matches: 4. CDR3 length equals 13 residues. Germline CDR1 is WNHNN and CDR2 is SYGVQD (reference sequence).

CDR3 in DNA: TGCGCCAGCAGCCCAATGGGGGGAAGGTGGTACTCCTACGAGCAGTACTTC. Translating it yields CASSPMGGRWYSYEQYF. V is TRBV23-1 and J is TRBJ2-7, with D perhaps matching TRBD2 (6 bases). TRBV23-1 is an ORF, with its function uncertain. The CDR3 is 17 amino acids. V gave up 6 bases and J gave up 0 bases, with 21 bases separating them.

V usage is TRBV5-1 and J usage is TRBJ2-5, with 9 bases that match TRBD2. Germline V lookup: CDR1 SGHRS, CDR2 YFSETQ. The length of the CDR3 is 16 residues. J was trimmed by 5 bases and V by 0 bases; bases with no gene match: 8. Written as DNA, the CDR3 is TGCGCCAGCAGCTTGGCCCCAGCGGGGGGTATGGAGACCCAGTACTTC. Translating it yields CASSLAPAGGMETQYF. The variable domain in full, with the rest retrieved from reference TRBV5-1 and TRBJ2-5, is KAGVTQTPRYLIKTRGQQVTLSCSPISGHRSVSWYQQTPGQGLQFLFEYFSETQRNKGNFPGRFSGRQFSNSRSEMNVSTLELGDSALYLCASSLAPAGGMETQYFGPGTRLLVL.

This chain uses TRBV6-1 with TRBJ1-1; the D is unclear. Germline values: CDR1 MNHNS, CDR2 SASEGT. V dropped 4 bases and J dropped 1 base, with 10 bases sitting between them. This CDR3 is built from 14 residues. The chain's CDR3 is CASSVGGSNTEAFF. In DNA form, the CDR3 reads TGTGCCAGCAGTGTCGGAGGGTCGAACACTGAAGCTTTCTTT.

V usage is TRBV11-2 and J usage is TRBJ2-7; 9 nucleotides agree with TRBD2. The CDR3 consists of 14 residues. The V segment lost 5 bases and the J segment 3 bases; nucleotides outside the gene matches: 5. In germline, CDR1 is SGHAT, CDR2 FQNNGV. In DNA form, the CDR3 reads TGTGCCAGCAGCCCTCAGACTAGCGGCTACGAGCAGTACTTC. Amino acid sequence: CASSPQTSGYEQYF.

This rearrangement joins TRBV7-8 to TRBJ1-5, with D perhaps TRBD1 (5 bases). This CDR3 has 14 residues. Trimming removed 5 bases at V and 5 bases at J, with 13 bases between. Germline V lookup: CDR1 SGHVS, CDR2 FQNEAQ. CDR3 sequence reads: CASSAFGGYQPQHF. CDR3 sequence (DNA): TGTGCCAGCAGCGCTTTCGGGGGTTATCAGCCCCAGCATTTT.

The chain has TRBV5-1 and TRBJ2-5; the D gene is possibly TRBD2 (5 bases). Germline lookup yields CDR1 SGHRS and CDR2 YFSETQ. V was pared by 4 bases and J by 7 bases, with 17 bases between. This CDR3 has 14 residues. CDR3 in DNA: TGCGCCAGCAGCGGGCCGTCGGGTGGAGGGACCCAGTACTTC. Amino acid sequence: CASSGPSGGGTQYF.

DNA for the CDR3: TGTGCCAGCAGTTACCCGGAGGGCGGTGAGCAGTTCTTC. Its protein is CASSYPEGGEQFF. This sequence joins TRBV6-6 and TRBJ2-1; possibly TRBD2 for D (6 bases). The CDR3 is 13 amino acids. Germline values: CDR1 MNHNY, CDR2 SVGAGI (reference sequence). The ends were cut back, 2 bases at V and 9 bases at J, with 11 bases in the middle.

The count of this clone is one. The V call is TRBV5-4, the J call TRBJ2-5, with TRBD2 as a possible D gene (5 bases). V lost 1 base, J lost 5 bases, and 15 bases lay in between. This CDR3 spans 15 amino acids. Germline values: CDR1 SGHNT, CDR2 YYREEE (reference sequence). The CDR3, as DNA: TGTGCCAGCAGCTTGCGCCCGTCTAGCTTGGAGACCCAGTACTTC. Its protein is CASSLRPSSLETQYF.

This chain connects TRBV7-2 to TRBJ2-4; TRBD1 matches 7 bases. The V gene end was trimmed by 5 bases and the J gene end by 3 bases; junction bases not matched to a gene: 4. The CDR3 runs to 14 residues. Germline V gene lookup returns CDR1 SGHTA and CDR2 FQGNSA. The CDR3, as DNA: TGTGCCAGCAGCCAGGGACAGCACAAAAACATTCAGTACTTC. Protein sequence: CASSQGQHKNIQYF.

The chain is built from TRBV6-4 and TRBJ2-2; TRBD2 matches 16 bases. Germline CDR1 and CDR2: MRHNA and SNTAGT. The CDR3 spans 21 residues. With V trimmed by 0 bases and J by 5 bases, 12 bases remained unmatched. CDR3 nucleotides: TGTGCCAGCAGTGACTCTTATAGTGTGGGACTAGCGGGAGGGATTACCGGGGAGCTGTTTTTT. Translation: CASSDSYSVGLAGGITGELFF.